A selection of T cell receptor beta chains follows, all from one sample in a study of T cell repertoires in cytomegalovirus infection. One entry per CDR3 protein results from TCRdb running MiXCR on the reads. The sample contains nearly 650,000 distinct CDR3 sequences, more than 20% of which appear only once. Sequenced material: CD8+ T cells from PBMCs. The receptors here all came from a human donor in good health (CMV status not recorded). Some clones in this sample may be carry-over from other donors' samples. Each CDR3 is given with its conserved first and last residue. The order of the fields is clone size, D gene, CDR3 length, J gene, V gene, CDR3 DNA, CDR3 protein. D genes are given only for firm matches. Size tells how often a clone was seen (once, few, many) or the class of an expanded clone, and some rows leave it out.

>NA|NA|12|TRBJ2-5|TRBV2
TGTGCCAGCAGGGGGGACCGAGAGACCCAGTACTTC
CASRGDRETQYF
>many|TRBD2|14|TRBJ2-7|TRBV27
TGTGCCAGCAGTCGACCGGGACTAGCCCCCGAGCAGTACTTC
CASSRPGLAPEQYF
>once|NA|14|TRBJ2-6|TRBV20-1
TGCAGTGCTAGAGACCAGACTGGGGCCAACGTCCTGACTTTC
CSARDQTGANVLTF
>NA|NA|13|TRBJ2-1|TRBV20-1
TGCAGTGCTAGGGCCGACACTTACAATGAGCAGTTCTTC
CSARADTYNEQFF
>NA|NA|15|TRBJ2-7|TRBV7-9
TGTGCCAGCAGCTTAGGAACTAGCTCAATCGACGAGCAGTACTTC
CASSLGTSSIDEQYF
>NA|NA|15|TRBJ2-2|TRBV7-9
TGTGCCAGCAGCTTAAGAATAGGGGACACCGGCGAGCTGTTTTTT
CASSLRIGDTGELFF
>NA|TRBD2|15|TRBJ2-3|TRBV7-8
TGTGCCAGCAGCTCCGCCGGGCTAGCGGGGCGGGACCGGTATTTT
CASSSAGLAGRDRYF
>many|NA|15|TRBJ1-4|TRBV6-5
TGTGCCAGCAGTTCCTCTCAGGGAGGAAAAGAAAAACTGTTTTTT
CASSSSQGGKEKLFF
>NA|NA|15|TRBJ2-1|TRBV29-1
TGCAGCGTCGACCCCTTGGGGAGGATCTACAATGAGCAGTTCTTC
CSVDPLGRIYNEQFF
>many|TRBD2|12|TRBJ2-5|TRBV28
TGTGCCAGCAGTGGGGGAGGGGAGACCCAGTACTTC
CASSGGGETQYF
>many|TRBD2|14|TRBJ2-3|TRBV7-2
TGTGCCGAGGCTAGCGGGGGCCTCACAGATACGCAGTATTTT
CAEASGGLTDTQYF
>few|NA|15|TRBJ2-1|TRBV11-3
TGTGCCAGCAGCCCAGCAGGGGGGGGGCCCAATGAGCAGTTCTTC
CASSPAGGGPNEQFF
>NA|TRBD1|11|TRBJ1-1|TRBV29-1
TGCAGCGTTCCAGGGGGCACTGAAGCTTTCTTT
CSVPGGTEAFF
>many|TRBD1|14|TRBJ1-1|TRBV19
TGTGCCAGTGATCGTAGGGGGCTCGACACTGAAGCTTTCTTT
CASDRRGLDTEAFF
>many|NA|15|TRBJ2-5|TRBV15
TGTGCCACCAGCAGAGACCTGGGGGTTGGGGAGACCCAGTACTTC
CATSRDLGVGETQYF
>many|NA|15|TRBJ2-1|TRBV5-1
TGCGCCAGCAGCCCCTCGGCGGGCCCGTACAATGAGCAGTTCTTC
CASSPSAGPYNEQFF
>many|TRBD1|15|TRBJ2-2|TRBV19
TGTGCCAGTAGACCTTGGGACAGGGATGACGGGGAGCTGTTTTTT
CASRPWDRDDGELFF
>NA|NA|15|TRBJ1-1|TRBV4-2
TGTGCCAGCAGCCGAGCCGCCGAGATAAACACTGAAGCTTTCTTT
CASSRAAEINTEAFF
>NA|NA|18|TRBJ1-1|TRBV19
TGTGCCAGTAGTTATGGCATGGTGGGTGGTGGGACGAACACTGAAGCTTTCTTT
CASSYGMVGGGTNTEAFF
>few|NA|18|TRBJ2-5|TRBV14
TGTGCCAGCAGCCAAGTTTTGTGGATGCCTCAAAGGGAAGAGACCCAGTACTTC
CASSQVLWMPQREETQYF
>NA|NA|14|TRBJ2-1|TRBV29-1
TGCAGCGTTCTCGGGACGGGCAAGGGCAATGAGCAGTTCTTC
CSVLGTGKGNEQFF
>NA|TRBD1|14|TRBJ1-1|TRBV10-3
TGTGCCATCAGTTCCGGACAGGCTGGGGCTGAAGCTTTCTTT
CAISSGQAGAEAFF
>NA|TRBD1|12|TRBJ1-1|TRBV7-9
TGTGCCAGCACCGGGACAGTGGAAGAAGCTTTCTTT
CASTGTVEEAFF
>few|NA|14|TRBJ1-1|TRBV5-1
TGCGCCAGCAGCTATCGGGGGCAAGCGACTGAAGCTTTCTTT
CASSYRGQATEAFF
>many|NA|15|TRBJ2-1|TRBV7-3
TGTGCCAGCAGCACGGGCGTGGGGGCGAACAATGAGCAGTTCTTC
CASSTGVGANNEQFF
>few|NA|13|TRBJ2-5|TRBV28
TGTGCCAGCTGCAAAGCGGACCAAGAGACCCAGTACTTC
CASCKADQETQYF
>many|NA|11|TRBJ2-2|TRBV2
TGTGCCAGCGAGAACACCGGGGAGCTGTTTTTT
CASENTGELFF
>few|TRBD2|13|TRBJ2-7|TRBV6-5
TGTGCCAGCAGTTACTCGCGCGGGGGCGAGCAGTACTTC
CASSYSRGGEQYF
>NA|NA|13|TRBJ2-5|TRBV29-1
TGCAGCGTTGATGGGGACATCCAAGAGACCCAGTACTTC
CSVDGDIQETQYF
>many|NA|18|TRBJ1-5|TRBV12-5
TGTGCTAGTGGTTTTTACCCTCAGGCGAGTTATAGCAATCAGCCCCAGCATTTT
CASGFYPQASYSNQPQHF
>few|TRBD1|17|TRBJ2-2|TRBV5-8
TGTGCCAGCAGCGGAAGCGGGACAGGGATCAGGACCGGGGAGCTGTTTTTT
CASSGSGTGIRTGELFF
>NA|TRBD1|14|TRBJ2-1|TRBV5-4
TGTGCCAGCAGCTTGGCCGGGACAGTCGATGAGCAGTTCTTC
CASSLAGTVDEQFF
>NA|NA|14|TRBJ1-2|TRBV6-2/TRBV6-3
TGTGCCAGCAACCCTTTACAGGGCTGGTATGGCTACACCTTC
CASNPLQGWYGYTF
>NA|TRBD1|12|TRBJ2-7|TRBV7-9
TGTGCCAGCAGCTCTACCCGGGACAGGGTTCTCTTC
CASSSTRDRVLF
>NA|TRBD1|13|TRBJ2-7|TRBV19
TGTGCCAGTGCCACTGGACAGGGCTACGAGCAGTACTTC
CASATGQGYEQYF
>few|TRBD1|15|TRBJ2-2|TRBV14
TGTGCCAGCAGCTACTTGGACAGGGGCACCGGGGAGCTGTTTTTT
CASSYLDRGTGELFF
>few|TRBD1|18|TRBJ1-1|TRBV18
TGTGCCAGCTCACCACTCGGCCAGGGGGCTTGGGTTTACACTGAAGCTTTCTTT
CASSPLGQGAWVYTEAFF
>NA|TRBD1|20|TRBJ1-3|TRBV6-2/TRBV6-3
TGTGCCAGCAGTTACTCGAGCCGGACAGGGGATCTCCTCTCTGGAAACACCATATATTTT
CASSYSSRTGDLLSGNTIYF
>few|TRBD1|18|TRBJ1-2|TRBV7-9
TGTGCCAGCAGCCTACTACAGGGGCGAGGCTCTACTAACTATGGCTACACCTTC
CASSLLQGRGSTNYGYTF
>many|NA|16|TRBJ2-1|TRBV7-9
TGTGCCAGCAGCTTAGGGGAACAGGGGCGCGGGGATGAGCAGTTCTTC
CASSLGEQGRGDEQFF
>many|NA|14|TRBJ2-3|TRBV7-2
TGTGCCAGCAGCTCGGTAGGGGGGGCAGATACGCAGTATTTT
CASSSVGGADTQYF
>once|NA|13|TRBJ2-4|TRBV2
TGTGCCACCAGGGTACACGACAAAAACATTCAGTACTTC
CATRVHDKNIQYF
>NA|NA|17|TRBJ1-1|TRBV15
TGTGCCACCAGTCTCCCCCGGGACCGGGAAATGAACACTGAAGCTTTCTTT
CATSLPRDREMNTEAFF